Shown below are 17 T cell receptor beta chains from a single sample sequenced in a study of blood T cell repertoires in COVID-19. Clones were sequenced by immunoSEQ multiplex PCR, and TCRdb holds only the in-frame ones, with some missing. The data contain 150,000 to 250,000 clones, about four fifths of them singletons. The specimen was peripheral blood. The source of these receptors is a woman aged 40 to 55 with COVID-19, enrolled during active disease.

The chain uses TRBV19 and TRBJ1-6, with 7 bases fitting TRBD1. V lost 4 bases and J lost 6; bases outside the gene matches: 9. The germline CDR1 and CDR2 sequences are LNHDA and SQIVND (reference sequence). This CDR3 is 16 amino acids long. CDR3 loop: CASSTVWTGPNSPLHF. The CDR3 DNA reads TGTGCCAGTAGTACCGTCTGGACAGGTCCTAATTCACCCCTCCACTTT. Full variable domain (outside the CDR3, taken from reference TRBV19 and TRBJ1-6): DGGITQSPKYLFRKEGQNVTLSCEQNLNHDAMYWYRQDPGQGLRLIYYSQIVNDFQKGDIAEGYSVSREKKESFPLTVTSAQKNPTAFYLCASSTVWTGPNSPLHFGNGTRLTVT.

V and J are TRBV27 and TRBJ1-2; TRBD1 matches 9 bases. Germline V gene data show CDR1 as MNHEY and CDR2 as SMNVEV (reference sequence). V was clipped by 6 bases and J by 2 bases; unmatched bases: 4. CDR3 size: 14 residues. CDR3 DNA: TGTGCCAGCAGCAGGACAGGGGAAAACTATGGCTACACCTTC. Translation gives CASSRTGENYGYTF.

The genes are TRBV12-3 or TRBV12-4 and TRBJ2-1; no clear D. This CDR3 is built from 12 residues. V shed 6 bases and J shed 8 bases, with 11 bases lying between them. The CDR3 spells CASRLLRDEQFF. The DNA of the CDR3 is TGTGCCAGCAGACTCCTACGCGATGAGCAGTTCTTC.

This clone showed up many times. The same CDR3 is also encoded by other DNA sequences in this sample. The chain uses TRBV7-9 and TRBJ2-4; the match to TRBD1 covers 7 bases. V trimming: 3 bases; J trimming: 1 base; junction bases outside the gene matches: 0. The CDR3 extends over 14 amino acids. Germline-derived CDR1 and CDR2 are SEHNR and FQNEAQ (reference sequence). For the CDR3, the DNA is TGTGCCAGCAGCTTGACAGGGGCCAAAAACATTCAGTACTTC. The encoded protein is CASSLTGAKNIQYF.

This clone appeared a single time. The rearrangement joins TRBV10-1 to TRBJ2-1; TRBD1 aligns across 10 bases. The CDR3 runs 17 residues. Trimming at V came to 3 bases and at J to 7 bases, leaving 12 bases not matched to a gene. CDR1 and CDR2 from the germline V gene are WNHNN and SYGVQD (reference sequence). The CDR3 region has the DNA TGCGCCAGCAGTGAAGTCATTGGGACAGGGGCTTCAAATGAGCAGTTCTTC. It codes for CASSEVIGTGASNEQFF.

The chain links TRBV5-4 to TRBJ1-1; 7 bases are a match to TRBD1. This CDR3 spans 15 amino acids. With 3 bases clipped from V and 4 bases from J, the junction kept 9 bases outside the gene matches. CDR1 and CDR2 from the germline V gene are SGHNT and YYREEE (reference sequence). In DNA, the CDR3 is TGTGCCAGCAGCTCCAAGACAGGGACTCGCACTGAAGCTTTCTTT. Its translation: CASSSKTGTRTEAFF.

The chain links TRBV4-1 to TRBJ2-3; TRBD2 aligns across 7 bases. The V gene's germline CDR1 is MGHRA and CDR2 YSYEKL. J was trimmed by 0 bases and V by 7 bases; bases with no gene match: 4. CDR3 length: 14 amino acids. As DNA, the CDR3 is TGCGCCAGCACACAAGCGGGAAGCACAGATACGCAGTATTTT. Encoded protein: CASTQAGSTDTQYF.

Here the CDR3 reads CAYHPGGRSEQFF. In nucleotides, the CDR3 is TGTGCGTACCACCCGGGGGGGCGATCTGAGCAGTTCTTC. The gene calls are TRBV10-3 and TRBJ2-1; 8 nucleotides match TRBD2. The CDR3 runs 13 residues. The germline V gene has CDR1 ENHRY and CDR2 SYGVKD.

The chain links TRBV3-1 (or the pseudogene TRBV3-2) to TRBJ2-7, with 7 bases aligning to TRBD2. Trimming took 1 base from V and 5 from J; bases not matched to a gene: 5. In germline, CDR1 is LGHDT, CDR2 YNNKEL (reference sequence). CDR3 size: 14 residues. The CDR3: CASSQVSGVHEQYF. The DNA of the CDR3 is TGTGCCAGCAGCCAAGTCAGCGGGGTCCACGAGCAGTACTTC.

The chain joins TRBV2 to TRBJ2-1; TRBD2 matches 9 bases. The junction had 3 bases not matched to a gene; V was cut back by 6 bases and J by 6 bases. The CDR3 has 13 residues. The germline gives CDR1 SNHLY, CDR2 FYNNEI. This CDR3 reads CASSISGGNEQFF. Here the CDR3 DNA reads TGTGCCAGCAGCATTAGCGGGGGCAATGAGCAGTTCTTC.

The rearrangement links TRBV5-4 to TRBJ1-1, with 10 bases matching TRBD1. After removal of 3 bases from V and 5 bases from J, the junction contained 4 bases not matched to a gene. The CDR3 has 14 residues. In germline, CDR1 is SGHNT, CDR2 YYREEE (reference sequence). CDR3 region: CASSSDRGSTEAFF. The CDR3 nucleotides are TGTGCCAGCAGCTCGGACAGGGGGTCAACTGAAGCTTTCTTT.

This sequence joins TRBV30 and TRBJ1-5, with a tentative D call TRBD1 (6 bases). With 1 base removed from V and 5 bases from J, the gap between germline ends came to 9 bases. Germline V gene sequence: CDR1 GTSNPN, CDR2 SVGIG (reference sequence). The CDR3 has 13 amino acids. In DNA, the CDR3 is TGTGCCTGGAGTGAAGGGGGAGATCAGCCCCAGCATTTT. Translating gives CAWSEGGDQPQHF.

The chain combines TRBV5-1 with TRBJ1-4, with D possibly matching TRBD1 (5 bases). V lost 0 bases and J 7 bases, leaving 13 bases between the germline ends. The germline CDR1 and CDR2 sequences are SGHRS and YFSETQ. The CDR3 is made up of 15 amino acids. As DNA, the CDR3 is TGCGCCAGCAGCTTGGCGGAGGGACGTGTTGAAAAACTGTTTTTT. Translation: CASSLAEGRVEKLFF.

This clone has only a few counts. V usage is TRBV21-1 and J usage is TRBJ1-5; TRBD1 is taken as the D call from the table, unchecked against the DNA. TRBV21-1 is annotated as a pseudogene. The CDR3 runs to 13 residues. For the CDR3, the DNA is TGTGCCAGCGGTCCAGGGCACAATCAGCCCCAGCATTTT. This translates into CASGPGHNQPQHF.

The rearrangement uses TRBV28 and TRBJ1-5; perhaps TRBD1 as D (5 bases). CDR1 is MDHEN and CDR2 is SYDVKM in the germline V gene. V lost 2 bases to trimming and J lost 7 bases, with 9 bases between them. The CDR3 extends over 13 amino acids. The CDR3 sequence is CASSLAGWQPQHF. In nucleotides, the CDR3 is TGTGCCAGCAGTTTAGCAGGGTGGCAGCCCCAGCATTTT.

The chain links TRBV3-1 (or the pseudogene TRBV3-2) to TRBJ1-1; D remains unclear. Germline CDR1 reads LGHDT; CDR2 reads YNNKEL (reference sequence). The CDR3 consists of 15 residues. V lost 0 bases, J lost 4 bases, and 12 bases lay in between. The DNA of the CDR3 is TGTGCCAGCAGCCAAGAATGGCAGGCGGGCACTGAAGCTTTCTTT. It translates to CASSQEWQAGTEAFF.

The chain couples TRBV6-5 to TRBJ2-7, with 7 bases lining up with TRBD1. The CDR3 has 13 residues. The junction had 4 bases not matched to a gene; V was cut back by 6 bases and J by 2 bases. Germline V gene sequence: CDR1 MNHEY, CDR2 SVGAGI. The CDR3 loop reads CASRGQLTYEQYF. The CDR3 region has the DNA TGTGCCAGCAGGGGACAGTTAACCTACGAGCAGTACTTC.